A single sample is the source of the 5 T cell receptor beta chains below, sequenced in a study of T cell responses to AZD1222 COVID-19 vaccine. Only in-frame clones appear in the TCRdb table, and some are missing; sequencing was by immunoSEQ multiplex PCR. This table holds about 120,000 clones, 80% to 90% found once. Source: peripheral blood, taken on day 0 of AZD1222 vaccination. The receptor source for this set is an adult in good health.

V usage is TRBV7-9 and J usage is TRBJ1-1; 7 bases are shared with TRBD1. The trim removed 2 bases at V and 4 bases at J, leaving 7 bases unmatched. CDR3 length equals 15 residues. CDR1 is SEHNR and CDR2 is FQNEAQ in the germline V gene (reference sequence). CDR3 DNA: TGTGCCAGCAGCTTAAGGGGGCTGTTTTCCACTGAAGCTTTCTTT. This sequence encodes CASSLRGLFSTEAFF.

The CDR3 coding sequence is TGTGCCAGCAGCCAAGGAGGGAGGGGACTCGAGTATGAGACCCAGTACTTC. Its translation is CASSQGGRGLEYETQYF. The V gene is TRBV4-2, the J gene TRBJ2-5; 7 bases align to TRBD2. V gave up 1 base and J gave up 5 bases; unmatched junction bases: 13. The CDR3 spans 17 residues. The germline gives CDR1 LGHNA, CDR2 YNFKEQ.

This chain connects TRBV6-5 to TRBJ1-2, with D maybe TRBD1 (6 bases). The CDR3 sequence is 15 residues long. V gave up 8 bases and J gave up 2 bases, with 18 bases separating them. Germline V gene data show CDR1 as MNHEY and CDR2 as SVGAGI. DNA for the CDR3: TGTGCCAGCCTGAGGGGGGTTGGGGACAACTATGGCTACACCTTC. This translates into CASLRGVGDNYGYTF.

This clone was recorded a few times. The CDR3 bases are TGTGCCAGTAGTATCGAGGCCGCCGGGTATGGCTACACCTTC. Amino acid sequence: CASSIEAAGYGYTF. The chain joins TRBV19 to TRBJ1-2, with D unclear. V was trimmed by 3 bases and J by 5 bases, leaving 13 bases between them. Germline CDR1 LNHDA, CDR2 SQIVND (reference sequence). The CDR3 has 14 amino acids.

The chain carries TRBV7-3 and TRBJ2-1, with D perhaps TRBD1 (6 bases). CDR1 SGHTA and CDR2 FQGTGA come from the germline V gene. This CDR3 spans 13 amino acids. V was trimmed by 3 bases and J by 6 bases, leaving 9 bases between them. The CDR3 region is CASSFDRLNEQFF. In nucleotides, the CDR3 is TGTGCCAGCAGCTTCGACAGGCTCAATGAGCAGTTCTTC.